This TCR beta chain was recorded in a study of blood T cell repertoires in COVID-19. Clones were read by immunoSEQ multiplex PCR, and TCRdb kept only the in-frame ones, dropping some. The table records approximately 200,000 clones, 65% to 80% of them present only once. In germline, CDR1 is ENHRY, CDR2 SYGVKD. The CDR3 is made up of 18 amino acids. V was clipped by 4 bases and J by 1 base; unmatched bases: 9. Material for sequencing was peripheral blood. This rearrangement joins TRBV10-3 to TRBJ2-2; TRBD2 aligns across 10 bases. This receptor was identified in a woman aged 50 to 60 with acute or convalescent COVID-19. The DNA for the CDR3 is TGTGCCATCAGTGTTGAGCGGGGGGGTTCTCTGAACACCGGGGAGCTGTTTTTT. This encodes CAISVERGGSLNTGELFF.